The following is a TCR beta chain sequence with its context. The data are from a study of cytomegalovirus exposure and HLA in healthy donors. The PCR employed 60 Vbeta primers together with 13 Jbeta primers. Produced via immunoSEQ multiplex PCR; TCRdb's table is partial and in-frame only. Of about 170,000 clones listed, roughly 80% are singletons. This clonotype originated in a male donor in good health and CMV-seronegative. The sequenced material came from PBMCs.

The CDR3 DNA follows: TGTGCCAGTAGTATCAGGGTGGTGAGTCGGCCCCAGCATTTT. It is translated as CASSIRVVSRPQHF. This chain uses TRBV19 with TRBJ1-5; D perhaps matches TRBD1 (5 bases). This CDR3 spans 14 amino acids. Germline loops: CDR1 LNHDA, CDR2 SQIVND (reference sequence). The V end was cut by 3 bases, the J end by 9 bases, with 15 bases between.